The present T cell receptor beta chain was sequenced within a study of CD8 T cells in ankylosing spondylitis. TCRdb recomputed calls from the 5' RACE reads with MiXCR, one row per CDR3 protein. The table lists over 150,000 distinct CDR3 sequences, roughly 20% of them singletons. This clonotype was seen only once. Its antigen is still unknown. Whole-study results and caveats: Reportedly, disease-linked clones are significantly enriched in ankylosing spondylitis patients' matched synovial fluid. A motif of several highly homologous TCR beta variants was seen as apparently characteristic of ankylosing spondylitis blood.

CDR3 size: 15 residues. V dropped 4 bases and J dropped 2; count of bases not matched to a gene: 7. CDR1 and CDR2 (germline): SGHRS, YFSETQ. Sequenced input: blood, either unsorted or a sorted T cell fraction (not recorded which). The chain is built from TRBV5-1 and TRBJ2-7, with 9 bases aligning to TRBD1. This sequence originates from a male donor aged 10-29 years with ankylosing spondylitis or in good health (not recorded which). The chain's CDR3 is CASSAPGQGPYEQYF. The CDR3 DNA sequence: TGCGCCAGCAGCGCCCCGGGACAGGGCCCCTACGAGCAGTACTTC.